The T cell receptor beta chain under discussion was sequenced for a study of cytomegalovirus exposure and HLA in healthy donors. Study-level points and caveats: Three of the chains that were CMV-associated were confirmed in vitro to be specific for CMV antigens. A classifier reportedly called cytomegalovirus status with high sensitivity and specificity. A subsequent analysis found that TCR clusters from the first cohort also tended to co-occur in the 90 to 150 validation repertoires, with 90% to 95% of cluster scores above 0.

The donors formed part of the roughly 120-subject validation cohort, distinct from the roughly 640-subject first cohort. The J segment lost 4 bases and the V segment lost 0 bases, leaving 5 bases of the junction unmatched. There are 15 residues in the CDR3. Germline assignment: CDR1 MNHEY and CDR2 SVGAGI. The protocol was immunoSEQ multiplex PCR, while the TCRdb copy is restricted to in-frame clones and leaves out a portion. The sample lists about 140,000 clones; 84% were seen once. On this clone itself: Antigen unknown.

This sequence was found in a woman in her 30s in good health and CMV-seronegative. The sequenced sample was PBMCs. The gene calls are TRBV6-5 and TRBJ1-2; 7 bases match TRBD1. The CDR3 DNA is TGTGCCAGCAGTTACTCGAGACAGGGCGGCTATGGCTACACCTTC. Translation gives CASSYSRQGGYGYTF.